This TCR beta chain was found in a study of cytomegalovirus exposure and HLA in healthy donors. Study results and limitations: Reports indicated that the classifier achieved high specificity and sensitivity in diagnosing cytomegalovirus status.

In the case of this clone: Its specificity is unknown.

This CDR3 has 18 amino acids. The germline V gene encodes CDR1 SGHAT and CDR2 FQNNGV. V was clipped by 6 bases and J by 1 base; unmatched bases: 17. The PCR ran on 60 Vbeta and 13 Jbeta primers. Libraries were prepared by immunoSEQ multiplex PCR; TCRdb keeps only in-frame clonotypes and omits some of them. The table includes roughly 220,000 clones, around four fifths detected once. Sequencing used PBMCs. The sequence came from a woman in her forties in good health and CMV-seronegative. This chain connects TRBV11-2 to TRBJ2-7, with TRBD2 matching 8 bases. DNA of the CDR3: TGTGCCAGCAGGCCGGGGAGGGGATGGGCTAGCGGGTCCTACGAGCAGTACTTC. Its translation is CASRPGRGWASGSYEQYF.